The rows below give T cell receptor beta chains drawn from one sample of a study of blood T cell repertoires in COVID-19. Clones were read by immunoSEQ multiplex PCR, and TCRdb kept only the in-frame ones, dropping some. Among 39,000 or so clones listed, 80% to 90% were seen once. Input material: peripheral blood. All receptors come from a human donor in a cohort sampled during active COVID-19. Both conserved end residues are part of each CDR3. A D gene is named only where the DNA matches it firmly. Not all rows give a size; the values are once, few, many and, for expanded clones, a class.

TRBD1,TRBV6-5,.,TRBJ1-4,CASSPGQGTNEKLFF,TGTGCCAGCAGCCCCGGACAGGGGACTAATGAAAAACTGTTTTTT
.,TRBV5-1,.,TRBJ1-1,CASSSWVQDTEAFF,TGCGCCAGCAGCTCCTGGGTGCAGGACACTGAAGCTTTCTTT
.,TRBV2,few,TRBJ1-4,CASSATGSKLFF,TGTGCCAGCAGTGCTACAGGCTCAAAACTGTTTTTT
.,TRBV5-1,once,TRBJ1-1,CASSLTQGSEAFF,TGCGCCAGCAGCCTCACACAGGGTTCTGAAGCTTTCTTT
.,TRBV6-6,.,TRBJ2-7,CASSYPGHISYEQYF,TGTGCCAGCAGTTATCCGGGACACATCTCCTACGAGCAGTACTTC
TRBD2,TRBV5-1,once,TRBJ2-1,CASSRDGGEPYNEQFF,TGCGCCAGCTCCAGGGACGGGGGGGAACCCTACAATGAGCAGTTCTTC
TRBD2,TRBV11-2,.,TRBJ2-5,CASSLGDYQQETQYF,TGTGCCAGCAGCTTAGGGGACTACCAGCAAGAGACCCAGTACTTC
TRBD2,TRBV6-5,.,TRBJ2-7,CASSSKVGLFLYEQYF,TGTGCCAGCAGTTCAAAGGTGGGACTATTCCTCTACGAGCAGTACTTC
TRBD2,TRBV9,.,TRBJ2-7,CASSGGGVAGEQYF,TGTGCCAGCAGCGGCGGGGGGGTGGCTGGCGAGCAGTACTTC
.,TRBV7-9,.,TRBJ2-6,CASSFRGTKNSGANVLTF,TGTGCCAGCAGCTTTCGTGGGACAAAAAACTCTGGGGCCAACGTCCTGACTTTC
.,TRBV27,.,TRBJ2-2,CASSSAWIAVHTGELFF,TGTGCCAGCAGTTCGGCTTGGATAGCGGTCCACACCGGGGAGCTGTTTTTT
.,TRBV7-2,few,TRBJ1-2,CASSATGNYGYTF,TGTGCCAGCAGCGCTACAGGGAACTATGGCTACACCTTC
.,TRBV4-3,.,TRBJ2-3,CASSQDLADTQYF,TGCGCCAGCAGCCAAGATCTAGCAGATACGCAGTATTTT
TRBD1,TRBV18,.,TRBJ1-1,CASSPIRGVGDTEAFF,TGTGCCAGCTCACCAATCAGGGGGGTCGGGGACACTGAAGCTTTCTTT
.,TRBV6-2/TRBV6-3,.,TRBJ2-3,CASSYLRVSTDTQYF,TGTGCCAGCAGTTATCTTCGGGTTAGCACAGATACGCAGTATTTT
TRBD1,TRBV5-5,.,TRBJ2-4,CASSPGQSKNIQYF,TGTGCCAGCAGCCCGGGACAGTCCAAAAACATTCAGTACTTC
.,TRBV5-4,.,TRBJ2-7,CASSLGGRGPDAQYF,TGTGCCAGCAGCTTGGGAGGCAGGGGCCCTGATGCGCAGTACTTC
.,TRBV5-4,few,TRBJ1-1,CASSLVPGDTEAFF,TGTGCCAGCAGCTTGGTACCGGGAGACACTGAAGCTTTCTTT
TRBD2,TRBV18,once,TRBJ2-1,CASSMSGGNEQFF,TGTGCCAGCTCCATGTCGGGGGGCAATGAGCAGTTCTTC
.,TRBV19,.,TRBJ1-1,CATSLTTEAFF,TGTGCAACCAGTTTAACCACTGAAGCTTTCTTT
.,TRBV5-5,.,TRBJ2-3,CASSGTGTGDRSVSTDTQYF,TGTGCCAGCAGCGGAACGGGCACGGGGGACAGATCGGTTAGCACAGATACGCAGTATTTT
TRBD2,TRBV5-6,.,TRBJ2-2,CASRTSGNTGELFF,TGTGCCAGCAGGACTAGCGGGAACACCGGGGAGCTGTTTTTT
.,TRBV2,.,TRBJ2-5,CASRGGQFQETQYF,TGTGCCAGCAGGGGGGGACAGTTTCAAGAGACCCAGTACTTC
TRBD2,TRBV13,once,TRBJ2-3,CASSPGLAGGDTQYF,TGTGCCAGCAGCCCCGGACTAGCGGGAGGAGATACGCAGTATTTT
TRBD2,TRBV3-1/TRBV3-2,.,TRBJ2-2,CASSSGTSGTGELFF,TGTGCCAGCAGCTCCGGGACTAGTGGGACCGGGGAGCTGTTTTTT
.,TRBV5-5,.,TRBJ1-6,CASSLDYQAGDSPLHF,TGTGCCAGCAGCTTGGACTATCAGGCAGGGGATTCACCCCTCCACTTT
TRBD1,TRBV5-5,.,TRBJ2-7,CASSSTGGVYEQYF,TGTGCCAGCAGCTCGACAGGGGGAGTGTACGAGCAGTACTTC
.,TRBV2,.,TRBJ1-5,CASSDSQVVQPQHF,TGTGCCAGCAGTGATAGTCAGGTAGTTCAGCCCCAGCATTTT